The source of this TCR beta chain is a study of T cell responses to AZD1222 COVID-19 vaccine. Whole-study results and caveats: Variant regions that are unmutated are reportedly the target of nearly half of spike-specific TCRs. Just a handful of AZD1222 recipients tested seropositive at baseline.

The repertoire was sequenced with immunoSEQ multiplex PCR; TCRdb's copy has only in-frame clones and lacks some. Altogether 120,000 or so clones are present, around 93% being singletons, with the ten largest covering over 6.5%. Germline V lookup: CDR1 MNHEY, CDR2 SVGEGT. The CDR3 loop spans 16 amino acids. Trimming shortened V by 2 bases and J by 1 base, and 13 bases separated the two germline ends. About this clone: The antigen remains undetermined.

The V call is TRBV6-2 or TRBV6-3, the J call TRBJ2-3; D might be TRBD2 (7 bases). This receptor was identified in an adult in good health. This sample comprised peripheral blood, obtained on day 0 of AZD1222 vaccination. The CDR3 region has the DNA TGTGCCAGCAGTTACGGCGGCGGGGGCCGCACAGATACGCAGTATTTT. It translates to CASSYGGGGRTDTQYF.